The rows below give T cell receptor beta chains drawn from one sample of a study of T-cell reconstitution after alpha-beta-depleted transplantation in children. One entry per CDR3 protein results from TCRdb running MiXCR on the PCR reads. The sample holds approximately 500,000 distinct CDR3 sequences, about 11% seen once. The sequences come from PBMCs, collected before TCRalphabeta/CD19-depleted stem cell transplant. These receptors were obtained from a child aged 2 to 10 with inherited bone marrow failure, due to receive a stem cell transplant. Each CDR3 is given with its conserved first and last residue. D genes are given only for firm matches. Size values are once, few and many counts, or a class for expanded clones, and some rows have none.

v_gene,d_gene,j_gene,abundance,CDR3nt,CDR3aa
TRBV5-1,TRBD2,TRBJ2-1,many,TGCGCCAGCAGCTTTTTTTCCCCCAAAGAGACTAGCGGGAGGACCAGAAACAATGAGCAGTTCTTC,CASSFFSPKETSGRTRNNEQFF
TRBV3-1,NA,TRBJ2-7,many,TGTGCCAGCAGCCCGTCGTATGGAGAGCAGTACTTC,CASSPSYGEQYF
TRBV30,NA,TRBJ2-4,many,TGTGCCTGCACAGAGATTAGTGGCATTCAGTACTTC,CACTEISGIQYF
TRBV3-1,TRBD1,TRBJ2-7,many,TGTGCCAGCAGCCCTGGGACAGCGCCCTACGAGCAGTACTTC,CASSPGTAPYEQYF
TRBV29-1,TRBD2,TRBJ2-1,few,TGCAGCGTTGAGGGGACTAGCGGGAGTGACGAGCAGTTCTTC,CSVEGTSGSDEQFF
TRBV20-1,NA,TRBJ1-6,many,TGCAGTGGCAGATACGGGCCGGGTAATTCACCCCTCCACTTT,CSGRYGPGNSPLHF
TRBV13,NA,TRBJ2-7,once,TGTGCCAGCAGCCTGCCGTCGCCCCCCTACGAGCAGTACTTC,CASSLPSPPYEQYF
TRBV4-3,NA,TRBJ1-2,many,TGCGCCAGCAGCCAAGATTACGACGGCTACTATGGCTACACCTTC,CASSQDYDGYYGYTF
TRBV5-1,TRBD1,TRBJ2-7,many,TGCGCCAGCAGCTTGGAGGGACAGGGATACGAGCAGTACTTC,CASSLEGQGYEQYF
TRBV10-3,NA,TRBJ2-4,many,TGTGCCAGCAGTGATTATGGTTTGAGGCTCCTAGCCAAAAACATTCAGTACTTC,CASSDYGLRLLAKNIQYF
TRBV7-6,TRBD2,TRBJ2-3,NA,TGTGCCAGCAGTTACGATCGGACTAGCGGGAGGGGAGATACGCAGTATTTT,CASSYDRTSGRGDTQYF
TRBV4-2,TRBD2,TRBJ2-3,many,TGTGCCAGCAGCCGTACCCTCGGACTAGCGGCCCGCACAGATACGCAGTATTTT,CASSRTLGLAARTDTQYF
TRBV20-1,NA,TRBJ2-3,many,TGCAGTGCTAGAAAGGACCTTAGCGGTCCAGATACGCAGTATTTT,CSARKDLSGPDTQYF
TRBV20-1,TRBD1,TRBJ1-5,many,TGCAGTGCTTCAGGACAGGGACAGCCCCAGCATTTT,CSASGQGQPQHF
TRBV7-9,NA,TRBJ2-7,many,TGTGCCAGCAGCTTAAAGTCGGACGGCTACGAGCAGTACTTC,CASSLKSDGYEQYF
TRBV5-6,NA,TRBJ2-2,many,TGTGCCAGCAGCTTGTTCGCGGCCGGGGAGCTGTTTTTT,CASSLFAAGELFF
TRBV27,TRBD2,TRBJ2-7,many,TGTGCCAGCAGTCCCCATTCATCGGGGAACGGGAGGGCTCAGTACTTC,CASSPHSSGNGRAQYF
TRBV25-1,NA,TRBJ2-2,NA,TGTGCCAGCAGTGACCGGGCCAACACCGGGGAGCTGTTTTTT,CASSDRANTGELFF
TRBV9,TRBD2,TRBJ2-7,NA,TGTGCCAGCAGCGTAGGGGATAGCGGGTATACCTACGAGCAGTACTTC,CASSVGDSGYTYEQYF
TRBV5-1,TRBD1,TRBJ2-1,many,TGCGCCAGCAACACCGGGACAGCTCTTTACAATGAGCAGTTCTTC,CASNTGTALYNEQFF
TRBV30,NA,TRBJ2-1,NA,TGTGCCTGGAGTGCTGACGTCGACTACAATGAGCAGTTCTTC,CAWSADVDYNEQFF
TRBV7-2,NA,TRBJ2-3,many,TGTGCCAGCAGCATCAGTAGGGATACGCAGTATTTT,CASSISRDTQYF
TRBV7-2,NA,TRBJ2-7,few,TGTGCCAGCAGCCCCCAGGCGCGTTCCTACGAGCAGTACTTC,CASSPQARSYEQYF
TRBV4-3,NA,TRBJ1-3,NA,TGCGCCAGCAGCCAAGCCCCTGTTGGAAACACCATATATTTT,CASSQAPVGNTIYF
TRBV4-3,TRBD2,TRBJ2-1,many,TGCGCCAGCAGCCAAGAGAGCGGGGCTTCCTACAATGAGCAGTTCTTC,CASSQESGASYNEQFF
TRBV6-6,NA,TRBJ2-2,few,TGTGCCAGCAGTTCCTCCCCCGGGGAGCTGTTTTTT,CASSSSPGELFF
TRBV18,TRBD1,TRBJ2-1,many,TGTGCCAGCTCACCAAGGGGACAGGGCTTGTGGAATGAGCAGTTCTTC,CASSPRGQGLWNEQFF
TRBV27,TRBD1,TRBJ2-3,many,TGTGCCAGCAGTCTGTCCGGGACAGGGGTGGCAGATACGCAGTATTTT,CASSLSGTGVADTQYF
TRBV20-1,TRBD1,TRBJ1-1,NA,TGCAGTGCTGCAACCGGGACAGGGGCCAATTTTGGCACTGAAGCTTTCTTT,CSAATGTGANFGTEAFF
TRBV5-1,NA,TRBJ1-2,few,TGCGCCAGCAGCTTGGCCTGGTTTAGGTCGGGGCTCGAAGCTAACTATGGCTACACCTTC,CASSLAWFRSGLEANYGYTF
TRBV5-1,NA,TRBJ2-2,many,TGCGCCAGCAGCTTTCTAGAAACCGGGGAGCTGTTTTTT,CASSFLETGELFF
TRBV29-1,NA,TRBJ2-7,many,TGCAGCGTTGAAAGACAGGCGGGCGCGCAGTACTTC,CSVERQAGAQYF
TRBV7-9,NA,TRBJ2-1,many,TGTGCCAGCAGCTCAGAACCGAGGACAGGGAGCGGGAGGAGCTCCTACAATGAGCAGTTCTTC,CASSSEPRTGSGRSSYNEQFF
TRBV12-3/TRBV12-4,TRBD1,TRBJ1-1,many,TGTGCCAGCAGTTCCTTCCAGGGGGGTAGAACTGAAGCTTTCTTT,CASSSFQGGRTEAFF
TRBV4-2,TRBD2,TRBJ2-1,many,TGTGCCAGCAGCCAAGGGCCTAGCGGGACCTACAATGAGCAGTTCTTC,CASSQGPSGTYNEQFF
TRBV7-9,NA,TRBJ2-7,many,TGTGCCAGCGACAGGGACTCCGAGCAGTACTTC,CASDRDSEQYF
TRBV19,NA,TRBJ2-1,many,TGTGCCAGTAGTAAGGACCGGAGGGGGGAGCAGTTCTTC,CASSKDRRGEQFF
TRBV6-4,NA,TRBJ1-2,many,TGTGCCAGCACCGCCGGGAAAGGCTATGGCTACACCTTC,CASTAGKGYGYTF
TRBV7-9,NA,TRBJ1-2,few,TGTGCCAGCAGCTCATGGGACATCTGGTCTGATGGCTACACCTTC,CASSSWDIWSDGYTF
TRBV7-9,NA,TRBJ2-1,many,TGTGCCAGCAGCTTTACCTTAGGTAGTGAGCAGTTCTTC,CASSFTLGSEQFF
TRBV6-2/TRBV6-3,TRBD2,TRBJ2-5,few,TGTGCCAGCAGTTACCCAGACGGGCGGGGGGCGTACCAAGAGACCCAGTACTTC,CASSYPDGRGAYQETQYF
TRBV27,TRBD2,TRBJ2-7,many,TGTGCCAGCAGGACTAGCGGGAGGTACGAGCAGTACTTC,CASRTSGRYEQYF
TRBV9,NA,TRBJ2-2,many,TGTGCCAGCAGCCCACCCACCGGGGAGCTGTTTTTT,CASSPPTGELFF